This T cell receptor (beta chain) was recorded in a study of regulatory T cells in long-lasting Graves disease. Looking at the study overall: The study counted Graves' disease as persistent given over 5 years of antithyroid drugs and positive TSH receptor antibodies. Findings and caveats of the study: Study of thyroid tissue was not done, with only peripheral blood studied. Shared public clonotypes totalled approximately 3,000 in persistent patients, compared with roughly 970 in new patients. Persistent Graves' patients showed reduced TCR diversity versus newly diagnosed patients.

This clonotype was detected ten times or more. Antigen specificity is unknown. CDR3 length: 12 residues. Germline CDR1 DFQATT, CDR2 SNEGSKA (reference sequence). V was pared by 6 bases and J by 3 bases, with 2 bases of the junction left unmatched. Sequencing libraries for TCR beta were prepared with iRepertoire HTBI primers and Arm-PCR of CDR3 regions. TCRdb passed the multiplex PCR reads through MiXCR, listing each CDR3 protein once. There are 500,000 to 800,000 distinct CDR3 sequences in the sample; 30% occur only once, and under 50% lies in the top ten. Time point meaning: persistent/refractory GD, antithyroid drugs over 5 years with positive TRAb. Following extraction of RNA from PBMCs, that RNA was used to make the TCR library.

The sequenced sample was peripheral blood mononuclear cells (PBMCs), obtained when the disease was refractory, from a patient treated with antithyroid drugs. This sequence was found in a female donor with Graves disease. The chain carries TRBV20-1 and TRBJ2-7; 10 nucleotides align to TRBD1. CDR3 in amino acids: CSAWTGGYEQYF. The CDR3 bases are TGCAGTGCGTGGACAGGGGGCTACGAGCAGTACTTC.